What follows are 12 T cell receptor beta chains derived from one specimen sequenced in a study of response to subunit inactivated influenza vaccine. TCRdb called the RT-PCR reads again in MiXCR, with one record for every CDR3 protein. In the table there are about 160,000 distinct CDR3 sequences, roughly a tenth of which are singletons. Source: non-naive T cells sorted from PBMCs, taken about 6 weeks after vaccination. The receptors were sampled from a man in his forties or fifties who received an inactivated influenza vaccine.

Many counts were recorded for this clonotype. The chain employs TRBV10-3 and TRBJ1-5, with TRBD1 matching over 8 bases. Trimming cost V 6 bases and J 4 bases; bases outside gene matches: 5. There are 14 residues in the CDR3. Looked up from germline, CDR1 is ENHRY and CDR2 is SYGVKD. CDR3 in DNA: TGTGCCATCAGCCAGACAGGGGAGAATCAGCCCCAGCATTTT. Protein sequence: CAISQTGENQPQHF.

V gene TRBV15 combines with J gene TRBJ2-7; the D is unclear. Germline values: CDR1 LNHNV, CDR2 YYDKDF (reference sequence). Between the trimmed V and J ends, which lost 3 bases and 0 bases, there was a span of 9 bases. The CDR3 is 14 amino acids. CDR3 sequence (DNA): TGTGCCACCAGCAGGGGCCTTAACTCCTACGAGCAGTACTTC. Protein: CATSRGLNSYEQYF.

This clonotype was counted only a few times. The chain is built from TRBV4-3 and TRBJ2-1; unclear D gene. From germline, CDR1 is LGHNA and CDR2 YSLEER. The CDR3 is made up of 15 amino acids. V dropped 4 bases and J dropped 4 bases, with 14 bases sitting between them. The DNA of the CDR3 is TGCGCCAGCAGCCTAAACAAGAGACTTTACAATGAGCAGTTCTTC. Encoded protein: CASSLNKRLYNEQFF.

J is TRBJ1-5 and V is TRBV18; D is uncertain. The germline V and J ends were trimmed by 1 base and 4 bases, with 5 bases remaining between them. The CDR3 is made up of 13 amino acids. Germline V CDR1 and CDR2: KGHSH, LQKENI. The CDR3 nucleotides read TGTGCCAGCTCACCACAGAAAAATCAGCCCCAGCATTTT. It specifies CASSPQKNQPQHF.

The rearrangement uses TRBV7-3 and TRBJ2-1; 14 bases agree with TRBD2. J lost 8 bases, V lost 5 bases, and 5 bases had no gene match. The CDR3 contains 15 residues. Per the germline V gene, CDR1 is SGHTA and CDR2 is FQGTGA. CDR3 region: CASSPGLAGVDEQFF. The CDR3 region has the DNA TGTGCCAGCAGCCCGGGACTAGCGGGAGTGGATGAGCAGTTCTTC.

The chain recombines TRBV20-1 with TRBJ2-7, with TRBD1 identical over 8 bases. Germline V gene data show CDR1 as DFQATT and CDR2 as SNEGSKA (reference sequence). V lost 2 bases, J lost 6 bases, and 6 bases stayed unmatched. CDR3 size: 13 residues. In DNA, the CDR3 is TGCAGTGCTAGACGGACAGGGAAGGGCGAGCAGTACTTC. Translated, it gives CSARRTGKGEQYF.

The chain's CDR3 is CSAREGPYEQYF. The CDR3 nucleotides are TGCAGTGCTAGGGAAGGCCCGTACGAGCAGTACTTC. The chain links TRBV20-1 to TRBJ2-7; D ambiguous. The CDR3 has 12 residues. Germline V CDR1 and CDR2: DFQATT, SNEGSKA (reference sequence). The germline V and J ends were trimmed by 3 bases and 4 bases, with 10 bases remaining between them.

This clonotype showed up just a few times. This chain uses TRBV5-1 with TRBJ2-5, with 14 bases that match TRBD2. CDR3 length: 15 amino acids. Germline V gene sequence: CDR1 SGHRS, CDR2 YFSETQ. Trimming removed 4 bases from V and 4 bases from J; junction bases left unmatched: 3. CDR3: CASSRGLAGVETQYF. The CDR3 coding sequence is TGCGCCAGCAGCAGGGGACTAGCGGGGGTAGAGACCCAGTACTTC.

This clonotype was seen repeatedly, ten times or more. The CDR3 nucleotides read TGTGCCAGAAGCTTGGCGGGTGTGTTTAGCGCCCTGGGTAGCGAGACCCAGTACTTC. It codes for CARSLAGVFSALGSETQYF. J is TRBJ2-5 and V is TRBV5-3; a weak D match, TRBD2 (5 bases). TRBV5-3 is an ORF; its function is uncertain. This CDR3 comprises 19 residues. Trimming cost V 0 bases and J 5 bases, with 26 bases left between them.

The sample holds a few counts of this clonotype. The chain is built from TRBV11-3 and TRBJ2-1; D uncertain. The CDR3 covers 17 residues. CDR1 is SGHNT and CDR2 is YENEEA in the germline V gene. V lost 0 bases and J lost 1, with 13 bases in between. The CDR3 region has the DNA TGTGCCAGCAGCTTAGAAAAAGCCCGACTTTCCTACAATGAGCAGTTCTTC. This gives the protein CASSLEKARLSYNEQFF.

The chain carries TRBV5-1 and TRBJ2-3; D is unresolved. The germline V gene encodes CDR1 SGHRS and CDR2 YFSETQ. The CDR3 spans 16 residues. The V and J ends lost 0 bases and 0 bases respectively, with 11 bases between them. CDR3 nucleotide sequence: TGCGCCAGCAGCTTGGAGGGCCGGGCTAGCACAGATACGCAGTATTTT. Translation: CASSLEGRASTDTQYF.

This clonotype turned up a few times. The V call is TRBV7-9, the J call TRBJ2-1; D is perhaps TRBD2 (5 bases). V lost 2 bases, J lost 3 bases, and 11 bases lay in between. Germline V gene lookup returns CDR1 SEHNR and CDR2 FQNEAQ (reference sequence). This CDR3 is built from 15 residues. The CDR3 coding sequence is TGTGCCAGCAGCTTATTGGGAGTCAGCTACAATGAGCAGTTCTTC. This encodes CASSLLGVSYNEQFF.